Shown below are 30 T cell receptor beta chains from a single sample sequenced in a study of blood T cells in healthy people across ages. For the second PCR, which ran for about 6 to 11 cycles, a sample-barcoded 5' primer and a J-beta primer mix were used. One entry per CDR3 protein results from TCRdb running MiXCR on the 5' RACE reads. The table shows fewer than 700,000 distinct CDR3 sequences, with 40% to 50% occurring only once. Source material: blood. These receptors were collected from a man older than 75 in good health.

This chain connects TRBV6-2 or TRBV6-3 to TRBJ2-6, with unresolved D. Germline V gene data show CDR1 as MNHEY and CDR2 as SVGEGT. The CDR3 is 15 residues long. V lost 1 base and J lost 1, with 5 bases in between. In DNA, the CDR3 is TGTGCCAGCAGTTACTTCCGATCTGGGGCCAACGTCCTGACTTTC. It translates to CASSYFRSGANVLTF.

The V gene is TRBV9, the J gene TRBJ2-3; D perhaps matches TRBD2 (5 bases). The CDR3 covers 17 residues. Germline V gives CDR1 SGDLS, CDR2 YYNGEE. Trimming took off 6 bases at V and 1 base at J, with 21 bases between the two ends. The chain's CDR3 is CASNGRGGRLGTDTQYF. CDR3 DNA: TGTGCCAGCAACGGCCGTGGAGGCCGGCTAGGCACAGATACGCAGTATTTT.

The gene calls are TRBV12-3 or TRBV12-4 and TRBJ2-5; tentative D call: TRBD1 (6 bases). The V end lost 7 bases, the J end lost 0 bases, and 9 bases lay between the germline ends. The CDR3 length is 13 residues. This CDR3 reads CASTQGNQETQYF. The CDR3 DNA reads as TGTGCCAGCACCCAGGGGAACCAAGAGACCCAGTACTTC.

The chain combines TRBV3-1 with TRBJ1-2; no definite D call. The germline V and J ends were trimmed by 7 bases and 7 bases, with 16 bases remaining between them. The CDR3 sequence is 13 residues long. From germline, CDR1 is LGHDT and CDR2 YNNKEL (reference sequence). This CDR3 is CASTYRQGSGYTF. The DNA for the CDR3 is TGTGCCAGCACCTACCGACAAGGAAGTGGCTACACCTTC. Variable domain in full (rest from reference TRBV3-1 and TRBJ1-2): DTAVSQTPKYLVTQMGNDKSIKCEQNLGHDTMYWYKQDSKKFLKIMFSYNNKELIINETVPNRFSPKSPDKAHLNLHINSLELGDSAVYFCASTYRQGSGYTFGSGTRLTVV.

In its sample, this clonotype was seen many times. The CDR3 spells CSVVLAETQYF. CDR3 sequence (DNA): TGCAGCGTTGTTCTCGCGGAGACCCAGTACTTC. The V gene is TRBV29-1, the J gene TRBJ2-5, with D uncertain. This CDR3 is built from 11 residues. The germline CDR1 and CDR2 sequences are SQVTM and ANQGSEA. V gave up 4 bases and J gave up 5 bases, with 8 bases separating them.

This clonotype was found a few times. The rearrangement joins TRBV7-9 to TRBJ1-4; 7 positions agree with TRBD1. Germline V gene lookup returns CDR1 SEHNR and CDR2 FQNEAQ (reference sequence). This CDR3 region has 14 residues. Trimming took 5 bases from V and 8 from J; bases not matched to a gene: 8. The CDR3 DNA sequence: TGTGCCAGCAGCGCTAACAGGGGAGGAGAAAAACTGTTTTTT. Its protein is CASSANRGGEKLFF.

The J gene is TRBJ1-2, the V gene TRBV20-1, with TRBD1 matching 8 bases. CDR3 length: 14 residues. Trimming took 6 bases from V and 3 from J; bases not matched to a gene: 9. Germline assignment: CDR1 DFQATT and CDR2 SNEGSKA (reference sequence). In DNA form, the CDR3 reads TGCAGTGCGCCGACAGGGGAGGGCTACTATGGCTACACCTTC. As protein: CSAPTGEGYYGYTF.

In nucleotides, the CDR3 is TGCGCCAGCAACCGAGGGCAGGGGAACTACGAGCAGTACTTC. Translation gives CASNRGQGNYEQYF. The rearrangement links TRBV5-1 to TRBJ2-7; perhaps TRBD1 as D (6 bases). The CDR3 is 14 residues long. CDR1 and CDR2 (germline): SGHRS, YFSETQ. V gave up 6 bases and J gave up 3 bases, with 16 bases separating them.

The chain couples TRBV7-8 to TRBJ2-1, with D maybe TRBD2 (5 bases). Per the germline V gene, CDR1 is SGHVS and CDR2 is FQNEAQ. V was cut by 5 bases and J by 12 bases, with 17 bases left in between. There are 13 residues in the CDR3. The DNA for the CDR3 is TGTGCCAGCAGCGTAGAGAGGGCTAGAGGGCAGTTCTTC. This codes for CASSVERARGQFF.

The chain uses TRBV7-2 and TRBJ1-5; no reliable D call. The V end lost 5 bases, the J end lost 6 bases, and 11 bases lay between the germline ends. Germline CDR1 and CDR2: SGHTA and FQGNSA. This CDR3 comprises 13 residues. DNA of the CDR3: TGTGCCAGCAGCGGGGTCGAGACTCAGCCCCAGCATTTT. Its translation: CASSGVETQPQHF.

Only a few counts were recorded for this clonotype. The chain is built from TRBV2 and TRBJ2-3; D perhaps matches TRBD2 (6 bases). CDR3 length equals 14 residues. CDR1 and CDR2 (germline): SNHLY, FYNNEI. V lost 7 bases and J lost 2, with 13 bases in between. The CDR3: CASNRLGNTDTQYF. The CDR3 DNA follows: TGTGCCAGCAACCGACTAGGGAACACAGATACGCAGTATTTT. The full variable domain, its missing parts supplied by reference TRBV2 and TRBJ2-3, is EPEVTQTPSHQVTQMGQEVILRCVPISNHLYFYWYRQILGQKVEFLVSFYNNEISEKSEIFDDQFSVERPDGSNFTLKIRSTKLEDSAMYFCASNRLGNTDTQYFGPGTRLTVL.

The V and J genes are TRBV29-1 and TRBJ2-5; tentatively, D is TRBD1 (8 bases). With 8 bases removed from V and 4 bases from J, the gap between germline ends came to 17 bases. CDR3 length equals 13 residues. Per the germline V gene, CDR1 is SQVTM and CDR2 is ANQGSEA. CDR3 loop: CSSGTGGVETQYF. The CDR3 bases are TGCAGCTCCGGAACAGGGGGGGTAGAGACCCAGTACTTC.

This clonotype was seen a handful of times. The chain is built from TRBV6-2 or TRBV6-3 and TRBJ2-1; 7 bases line up with TRBD2. The J call could be wrong; TRBJ2-7 is a better fit for the DNA end. Germline V gene lookup returns CDR1 MNHEY and CDR2 SVGEGT. This CDR3 region has 15 residues. Written as DNA, the CDR3 is TGTGCCAGCAGAAAGGGCGGGAGCTCCTACAATGAGCAGTACTTC. This gives the protein CASRKGGSSYNEQYF.

This clonotype was seen a handful of times. This sequence joins TRBV12-3 or TRBV12-4 and TRBJ1-2; 12 nucleotides agree with TRBD1. This CDR3 is built from 14 residues. J gave up 6 bases and V 7 bases, and 6 bases lay outside the gene matches. CDR3 sequence (DNA): TGTGCCAGCAACCTGGGACAGGGGGCTCATGGCTACACCTTC. It is translated as CASNLGQGAHGYTF.

The gene calls are TRBV20-1 and TRBJ2-2, with D uncertain. The length of the CDR3 is 15 residues. V lost 0 bases to trimming and J lost 4 bases, with 12 bases between them. From germline, CDR1 is DFQATT and CDR2 SNEGSKA (reference sequence). The DNA of the CDR3 is TGCAGTGCTAGAGATCCACGAGAAACCACCGGGGAGCTGTTTTTT. Translation gives CSARDPRETTGELFF.

This clonotype showed up just once. This chain links TRBV10-3 with TRBJ2-4; a weak D match, TRBD2 (6 bases). The last part of the DNA fits TRBJ2-5 better; the J call may be wrong. This CDR3 is 17 amino acids long. Germline assignment: CDR1 ENHRY and CDR2 SYGVKD. The CDR3: CAISEGDRGVEGETQYF. The DNA for the CDR3 is TGTGCCATCAGTGAAGGTGATCGCGGAGTGGAGGGAGAGACCCAGTACTTC.

J is TRBJ2-7 and V is TRBV7-8; D might be TRBD2 (6 bases). Germline values: CDR1 SGHVS, CDR2 FQNEAQ. The CDR3 is 14 residues long. V lost 5 bases to trimming and J lost 3 bases, with 14 bases between them. The CDR3, as DNA: TGTGCCAGCAGCCAGGGTAGTAGCGGCTACGAGCAGTACTTC. Its protein is CASSQGSSGYEQYF.

A word on this clonotype: This may be a read error, as it is one base from a much larger clone. The chain links TRBV11-2 to TRBJ2-5, with D possibly matching TRBD2 (5 bases). Germline loops: CDR1 SGHAT, CDR2 FQNNGV. The CDR3 sequence is 15 residues long. Written as DNA, the CDR3 is TGTGCCAGCAGCCTAGCCGGCCCCGCAAGGGAGACCCGGTACTTC. It is translated as CASSLAGPARETRYF.

This clonotype appeared many times. V and J are TRBV29-1 and TRBJ2-3; possibly TRBD1 or TRBD2 for D (5 bases each). Germline values: CDR1 SQVTM, CDR2 ANQGSEA. The CDR3 consists of 16 residues. V was cut by 7 bases and J by 4 bases, with 24 bases left in between. CDR3 DNA: TGCAGCGCTGCCAAAACCCCGGGACGGTCGCCAGATACGCAGTATTTT. As protein: CSAAKTPGRSPDTQYF.

The rearrangement joins TRBV30 to TRBJ2-5, with D maybe TRBD1 (5 bases). The germline V gene encodes CDR1 GTSNPN and CDR2 SVGIG (reference sequence). The V and J ends lost 0 bases and 7 bases respectively, with 9 bases between them. This CDR3 contains 12 residues. The CDR3 region is CAWSVLRGTQYF. The DNA for the CDR3 is TGTGCCTGGAGTGTACTAAGGGGGACCCAGTACTTC.

The V and J genes are TRBV7-9 and TRBJ2-7; D is uncertain. CDR3 length: 17 residues. The germline CDR1 and CDR2 sequences are SEHNR and FQNEAQ (reference sequence). V lost 1 base, J lost 0 bases, and 16 bases lay in between. As DNA, the CDR3 is TGTGCCAGCAGCTTAGGAGTCGAGATCCGTACCTCCTACGAGCAGTACTTC. Translating gives CASSLGVEIRTSYEQYF.

V usage is TRBV12-3 or TRBV12-4 and J usage is TRBJ2-1; TRBD2 matches 10 bases. Unmatched junction bases numbered 9, after V lost 6 bases and J lost 10 bases. This CDR3 contains 14 residues. CDR3 residues: CASRDTSGKKEQFF. The CDR3 region has the DNA TGTGCCAGCAGGGACACTAGCGGGAAAAAGGAGCAGTTCTTC.

Details on this clonotype: With a much larger clone just one base away, this may be a read error. The chain couples TRBV5-1 to TRBJ2-7, with 8 positions matching TRBD2. The better agreement between TRBJ2-4 and the DNA end casts doubt on the J call. From germline, CDR1 is SGHRS and CDR2 YFSETQ. The CDR3 runs to 14 residues. The CDR3 sequence: CASSSAGGPNIQYF. The CDR3 DNA reads TGCGCCAGCAGCTCCGCGGGGGGACCAAACATTCAGTACTTC.

This clonotype was picked up a small number of times. The CDR3: CASSAGGGAYNEQYF. Here the CDR3 DNA reads TGTGCCAGCAGCGCAGGGGGCGGGGCCTACAATGAGCAGTACTTC. The chain couples TRBV9 to TRBJ2-1, with 8 bases identical to TRBD1. The end of the DNA is better explained by TRBJ2-7, so the J call may be wrong. CDR1 is SGDLS, CDR2 YYNGEE, per germline. CDR3 length: 15 amino acids.

This clonotype was counted a few times. V gene TRBV20-1 combines with J gene TRBJ2-7; 8 positions match TRBD1. This CDR3 comprises 15 residues. Germline values: CDR1 DFQATT, CDR2 SNEGSKA (reference sequence). V gave up 7 bases and J gave up 4 bases; unmatched junction bases: 15. CDR3 nucleotide sequence: TGCAGTGTGGCCCCCCCACAGGGGGGTTCGTACGAGCAGTACTTC. Its protein product is CSVAPPQGGSYEQYF.

This clonotype has just one count. V usage is TRBV12-3 or TRBV12-4 and J usage is TRBJ2-2; TRBD2 aligns across 7 bases. Unmatched junction bases numbered 3, after V lost 1 base and J lost 4 bases. CDR3 length: 15 amino acids. The CDR3 region is CASSLGTRSTGELFF. The CDR3, as DNA: TGTGCCAGCAGTTTAGGGACTAGGAGCACCGGGGAGCTGTTTTTT.

This chain uses TRBV9 with TRBJ2-7, with TRBD2 as a possible D gene (6 bases). V lost 5 bases, J lost 0 bases, and 12 bases lay in between. Germline V gene sequence: CDR1 SGDLS, CDR2 YYNGEE. The CDR3 has 14 residues. This chain's CDR3 is CASSNRLDSYEQYF. As DNA, the CDR3 is TGTGCCAGCAGTAACAGACTAGACTCCTACGAGCAGTACTTC.

The rearrangement joins TRBV9 to TRBJ2-3; 12 bases fit TRBD2. V was clipped by 3 bases and J by 6 bases; unmatched bases: 5. This CDR3 region has 15 residues. CDR1 and CDR2 (germline): SGDLS, YYNGEE. The CDR3 DNA follows: TGTGCCAGCAGCGCGACTAGCGGGAGCCCGGATACGCAGTATTTT. It translates to CASSATSGSPDTQYF.

This clonotype was detected a few times. This chain links TRBV27 with TRBJ2-7; TRBD1 aligns across 7 bases. With V trimmed by 8 bases and J by 7 bases, 11 bases remained unmatched. CDR1 is MNHEY and CDR2 is SMNVEV in the germline V gene (reference sequence). CDR3 length: 13 residues. CDR3 nucleotides: TGTGCCAGCCGAGGGACAGTGATAAGGGAGCAGTACTTC. Translated: CASRGTVIREQYF.

J is TRBJ2-6 and V is TRBV28; D possibly corresponds to TRBD2 (5 bases). There are 19 residues in the CDR3. V was clipped by 4 bases and J by 0 bases, with 19 bases between them. Germline CDR1 is MDHEN and CDR2 is SYDVKM. In nucleotides, the CDR3 is TGTGCCAGCAGTTCCACCCTCGGACCGGGAAGCTCTGGGGCCAACGTCCTGACTTTC. This codes for CASSSTLGPGSSGANVLTF.